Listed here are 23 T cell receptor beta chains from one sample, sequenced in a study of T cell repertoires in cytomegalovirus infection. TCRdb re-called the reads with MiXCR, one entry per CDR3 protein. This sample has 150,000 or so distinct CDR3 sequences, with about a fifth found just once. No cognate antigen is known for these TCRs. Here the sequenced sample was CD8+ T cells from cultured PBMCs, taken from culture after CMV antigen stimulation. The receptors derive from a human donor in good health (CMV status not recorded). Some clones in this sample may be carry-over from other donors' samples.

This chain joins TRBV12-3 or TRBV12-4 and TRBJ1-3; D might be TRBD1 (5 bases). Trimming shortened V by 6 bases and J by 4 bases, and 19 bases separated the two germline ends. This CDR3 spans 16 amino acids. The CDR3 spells CASSPTEGVSGNTIYF. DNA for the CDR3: TGTGCCAGCAGCCCGACAGAAGGTGTCTCGGGAAACACCATATATTTT.

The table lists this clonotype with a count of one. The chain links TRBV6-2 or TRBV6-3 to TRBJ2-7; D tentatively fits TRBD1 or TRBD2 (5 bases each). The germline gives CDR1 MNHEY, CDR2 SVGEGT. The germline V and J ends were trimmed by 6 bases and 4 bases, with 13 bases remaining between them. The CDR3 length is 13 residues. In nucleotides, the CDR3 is TGTGCCAGCAGGCCCCCGGGGCTATACGAGCAGTACTTC. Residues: CASRPPGLYEQYF.

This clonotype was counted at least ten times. For the CDR3, the DNA is TGTGCCAGCAGTGGCGGGGGGCGCAACAATGAGCAGTTCTTC. It yields the protein CASSGGGRNNEQFF. This rearrangement joins TRBV6-4 to TRBJ2-1; 8 bases map to TRBD2. CDR3 length: 14 residues. The germline V gene encodes CDR1 MRHNA and CDR2 SNTAGT. The V and J ends lost 4 bases and 5 bases, in that order; junction bases with no gene match: 4.

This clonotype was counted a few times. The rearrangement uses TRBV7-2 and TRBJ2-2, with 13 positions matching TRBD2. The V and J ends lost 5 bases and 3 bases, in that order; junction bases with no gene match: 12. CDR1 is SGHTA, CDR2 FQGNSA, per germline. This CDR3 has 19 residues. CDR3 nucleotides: TGTGCCAGCAGCGGCGGACTAGCGGGGGCCCTTAGGGACACCGGGGAGCTGTTTTTT. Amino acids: CASSGGLAGALRDTGELFF.

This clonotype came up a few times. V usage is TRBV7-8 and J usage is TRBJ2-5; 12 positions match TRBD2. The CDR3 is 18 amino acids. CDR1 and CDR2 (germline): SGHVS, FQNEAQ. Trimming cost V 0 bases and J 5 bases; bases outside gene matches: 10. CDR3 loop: CASSLAPTLAGGRETQYF. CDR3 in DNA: TGTGCCAGCAGCTTAGCCCCCACCCTAGCGGGGGGGCGTGAGACCCAGTACTTC.

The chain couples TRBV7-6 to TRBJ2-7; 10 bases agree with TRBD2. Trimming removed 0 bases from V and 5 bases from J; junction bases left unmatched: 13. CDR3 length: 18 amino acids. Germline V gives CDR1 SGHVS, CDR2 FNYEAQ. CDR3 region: CASSLARTSGPEGHEQYF. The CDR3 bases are TGTGCCAGCAGCTTAGCAAGGACTAGCGGCCCAGAGGGGCACGAGCAGTACTTC.

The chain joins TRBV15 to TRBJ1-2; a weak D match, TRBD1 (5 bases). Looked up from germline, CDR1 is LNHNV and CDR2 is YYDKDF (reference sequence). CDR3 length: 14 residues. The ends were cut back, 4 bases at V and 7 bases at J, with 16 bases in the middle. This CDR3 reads CATSNLGGAGGYTF. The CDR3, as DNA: TGTGCCACCAGCAACCTGGGAGGGGCAGGTGGCTACACCTTC.

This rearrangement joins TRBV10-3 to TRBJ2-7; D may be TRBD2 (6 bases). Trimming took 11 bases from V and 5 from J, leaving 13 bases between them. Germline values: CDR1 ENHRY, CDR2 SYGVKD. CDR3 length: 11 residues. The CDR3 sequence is CAFGSSHEQYF. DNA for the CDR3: TGTGCCTTCGGGAGCTCGCACGAGCAGTACTTC.

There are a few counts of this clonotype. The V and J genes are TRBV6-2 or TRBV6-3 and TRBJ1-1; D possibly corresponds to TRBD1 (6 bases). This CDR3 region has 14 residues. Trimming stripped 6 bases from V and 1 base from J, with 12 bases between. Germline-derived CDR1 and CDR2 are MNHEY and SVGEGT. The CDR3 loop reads CASSRRTANTEAFF. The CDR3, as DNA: TGTGCCAGCAGCCGCCGGACAGCGAACACTGAAGCTTTCTTT.

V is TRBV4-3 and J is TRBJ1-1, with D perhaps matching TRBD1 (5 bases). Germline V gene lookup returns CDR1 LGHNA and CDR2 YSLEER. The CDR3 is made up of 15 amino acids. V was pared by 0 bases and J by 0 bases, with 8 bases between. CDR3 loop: CASSQDGDLNTEAFF. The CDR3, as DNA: TGCGCCAGCAGCCAAGATGGGGACTTGAACACTGAAGCTTTCTTT.

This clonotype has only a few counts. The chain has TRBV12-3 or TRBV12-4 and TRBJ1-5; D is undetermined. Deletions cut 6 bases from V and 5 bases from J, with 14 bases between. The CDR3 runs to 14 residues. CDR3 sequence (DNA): TGTGCCAGCAGCTCGAAGGCCGAGGATCAGCCCCAGCATTTT. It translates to CASSSKAEDQPQHF.

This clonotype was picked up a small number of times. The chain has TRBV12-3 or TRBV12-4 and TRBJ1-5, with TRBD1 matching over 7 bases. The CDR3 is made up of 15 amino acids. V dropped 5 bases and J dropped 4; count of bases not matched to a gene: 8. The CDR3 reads CASSATGVTNQPQHF. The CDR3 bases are TGTGCCAGCAGTGCAACAGGGGTCACTAATCAGCCCCAGCATTTT.

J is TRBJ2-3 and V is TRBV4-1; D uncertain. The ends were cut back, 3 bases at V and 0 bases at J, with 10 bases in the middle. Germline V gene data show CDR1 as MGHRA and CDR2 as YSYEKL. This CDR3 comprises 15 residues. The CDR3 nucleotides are TGCGCCAGCAGCCACACTCCATCTAGCACAGATACGCAGTATTTT. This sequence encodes CASSHTPSSTDTQYF.

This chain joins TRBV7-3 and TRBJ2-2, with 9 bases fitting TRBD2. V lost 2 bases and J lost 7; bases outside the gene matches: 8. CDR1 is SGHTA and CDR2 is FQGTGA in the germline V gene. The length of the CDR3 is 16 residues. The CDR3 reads CASSLRAGGMSGELFF. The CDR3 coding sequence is TGTGCCAGCAGCTTACGAGCGGGGGGCATGAGCGGGGAGCTGTTTTTT.

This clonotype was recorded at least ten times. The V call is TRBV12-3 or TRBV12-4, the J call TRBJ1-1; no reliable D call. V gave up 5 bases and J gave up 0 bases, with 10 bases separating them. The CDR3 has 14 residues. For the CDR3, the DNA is TGTGCCAGCAGTCCCTCGGAAGTGAACACTGAAGCTTTCTTT. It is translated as CASSPSEVNTEAFF.

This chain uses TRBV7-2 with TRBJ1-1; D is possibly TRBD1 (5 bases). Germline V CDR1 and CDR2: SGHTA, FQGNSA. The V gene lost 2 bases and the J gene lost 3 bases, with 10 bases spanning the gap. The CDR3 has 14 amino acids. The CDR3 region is CASSLTEGYTEAFF. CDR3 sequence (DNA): TGTGCCAGCAGCTTAACCGAGGGGTACACTGAAGCTTTCTTT.

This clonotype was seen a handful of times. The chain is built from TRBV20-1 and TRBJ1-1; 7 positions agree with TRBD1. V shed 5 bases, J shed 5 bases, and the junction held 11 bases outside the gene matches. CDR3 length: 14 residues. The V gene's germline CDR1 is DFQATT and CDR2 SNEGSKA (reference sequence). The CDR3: CSAVQGLRWTEAFF. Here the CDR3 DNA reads TGCAGTGCTGTACAGGGGTTGAGGTGGACTGAAGCTTTCTTT.

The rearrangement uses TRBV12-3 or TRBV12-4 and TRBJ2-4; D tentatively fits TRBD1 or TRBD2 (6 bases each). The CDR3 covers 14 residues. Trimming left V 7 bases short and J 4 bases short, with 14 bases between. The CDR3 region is CASTEGGWKNIQYF. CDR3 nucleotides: TGTGCCAGCACGGAGGGGGGATGGAAAAACATTCAGTACTTC.

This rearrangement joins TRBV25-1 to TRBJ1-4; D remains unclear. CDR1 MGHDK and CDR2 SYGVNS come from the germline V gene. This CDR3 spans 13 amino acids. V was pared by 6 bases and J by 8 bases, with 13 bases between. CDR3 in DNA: TGTGCCAGCAGCCTAGGGAGCGGGGAAAAACTGTTTTTT. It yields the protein CASSLGSGEKLFF.

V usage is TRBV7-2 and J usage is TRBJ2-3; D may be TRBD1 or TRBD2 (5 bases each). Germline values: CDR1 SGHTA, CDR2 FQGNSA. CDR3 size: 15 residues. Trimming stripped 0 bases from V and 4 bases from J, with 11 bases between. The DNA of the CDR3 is TGTGCCAGCAGCTTAGCGGGACCCTACTCAGATACGCAGTATTTT. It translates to CASSLAGPYSDTQYF.

The DNA for the CDR3 is TGCGCCAGCAGAGGCAGTTCTACTTGGGACACCTCCTATAATTCACCCCTCCACTTT. Translation: CASRGSSTWDTSYNSPLHF. The chain couples TRBV4-1 to TRBJ1-6; D possibly corresponds to TRBD1 (6 bases). The CDR3 has 19 amino acids. Germline V lookup: CDR1 MGHRA, CDR2 YSYEKL. Trimming cost V 6 bases and J 0 bases, with 21 bases left between them.

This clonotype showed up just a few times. The CDR3, as DNA: TGTGCCAGCAGCGTGAGTGGGACTAGCACAGATACGCAGTATTTT. Amino acid sequence: CASSVSGTSTDTQYF. The chain joins TRBV9 to TRBJ2-3; D perhaps matches TRBD2 (6 bases). V was cut by 2 bases and J by 0 bases, with 10 bases left in between. Germline V gene lookup returns CDR1 SGDLS and CDR2 YYNGEE. The CDR3 consists of 15 residues.

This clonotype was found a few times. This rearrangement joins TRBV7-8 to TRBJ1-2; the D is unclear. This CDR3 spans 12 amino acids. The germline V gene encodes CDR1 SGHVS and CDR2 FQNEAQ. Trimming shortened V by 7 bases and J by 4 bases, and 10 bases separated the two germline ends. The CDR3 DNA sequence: TGTGCCAGCACCCCCCAACCCTATGGCTACACCTTC. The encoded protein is CASTPQPYGYTF.